This T cell receptor beta chain was identified during a study of CDR3 diversity in severe acne (dated by TCRdb to between 2018 and 2020). This clonotype has at least ten counts. Its antigen is unknown. No clone much larger than this one lies a single base away; base qualities are absent. Library method: PCR. Sequencing took place on an Illumina HiSeq 2000. TCRdb reanalyzed the raw reads on its own, using fastp at Q25 for trimming and MiXCR for clone calling, and kept in-frame beta chains. CDR3 protein duplicates are merged, each entry listing the most common genes and DNA. For this sample there are about 90,000 distinct CDR3 sequences; 45% to 55% appear just once. The ten top clones hold 9.5% to 13% of the sample. Reading the germline V gene gives CDR1 MNHNS and CDR2 SASEGT. Including the terminal cysteine and phenylalanine, the CDR3 comprises 17 residues. Only the CDR3 region is kept as DNA, spanning 51 bases read in frame from base 1. V has 2 bases trimmed and J has 2 bases trimmed; junction bases matching no gene number 10.

The sequenced sample consisted of blood. This receptor was identified in a male donor in good health, serving as a control. The chain joins TRBV6-1 to TRBJ2-5, and 8 bases in between align with TRBD2. The CDR3 amino acid sequence is: CASSEFVSGGKQETQYF. In nucleotide form, the sequence is TGTGCCAGCAGTGAATTTGTGTCGGGGGGGAAACAAGAGACCCAGTACTTC.